What follows is one T cell receptor beta chain and its context. The data derive from a study of shared clonotypes between healthy human individuals. The donor population consisted of healthy HIV-negative adults with no recent acute infections or vaccinations. Germline V lookup: CDR1 LNHDA, CDR2 SQIVND (reference sequence). The CDR3 has 14 residues. V was trimmed by 5 bases and J by 2 bases, leaving 10 bases between them. The protocol was immunoSEQ multiplex PCR, while the TCRdb copy is restricted to in-frame clones and leaves out a portion. The table shows 110,000 or so clones, with around 65% occurring only once.

The specimen sequenced was memory CD8+ T cells sorted from blood. Subset noted: CD45RO+ cells pooled with CCR7-negative TemRA cells. The chain combines TRBV19 with TRBJ2-1; D uncertain. The TCR originated in a woman under 40 in good health. The CDR3 protein is CASSPHAAYNEQFF. As DNA, the CDR3 is TGTGCCAGTAGTCCTCATGCGGCCTACAATGAGCAGTTCTTC.